This T cell receptor beta chain was documented in a study of breast tumors, draining lymph nodes, adjacent tissues. Study-level points and caveats: Compared with lymph nodes, tumors were less diverse; compared with nontumor tissue, more.

Samples came from axillary lymph nodes draining the breast cancer. As for this clonotype: What it recognizes is unknown.

TCRdb reanalysed the multiplex PCR reads using MiXCR and keeps one entry per CDR3 protein. The profile covers about 230,000 distinct CDR3 sequences, with roughly 32% appearing a single time and 1.3% to 1.5% taken by the ten largest. The CDR3 is made up of 15 amino acids. CDR1 is LGHNA and CDR2 is YNFKEQ in the germline V gene. V gave up 2 bases and J gave up 6 bases, with 14 bases separating them. The origin of this receptor is a female donor with breast cancer. Some clones in this sample may be carry-over from other donors' samples. The rearrangement links TRBV4-2 to TRBJ1-5; possible D gene TRBD1, 6 bases. The sequencing sample was made of axillary lymph node tissue. The CDR3 is CASSQWGARSQPQHF. As DNA, the CDR3 is TGTGCCAGCAGCCAATGGGGGGCGCGGAGTCAGCCCCAGCATTTT.